Each of the 28 T cell receptor beta chains below was sequenced from the same sample in a study of Graves' ophthalmopathy and Graves' hyperthyroidism. From RNA, the CDR3 regions of TCR beta chains were amplified and sequenced. HTBI primers were used in a first-round RT-PCR, which preceded a second-round multiplex PCR. TCRdb re-derived calls from the multiplex PCR reads in MiXCR, one entry per CDR3 protein. The sample records 740,000 or so distinct CDR3 sequences, approximately 40% being singletons. Material for sequencing was peripheral blood. The receptors shown here come from an adult man with Graves' ophthalmopathy.

This sequence joins TRBV4-3 and TRBJ2-5, with D perhaps TRBD1 (6 bases). The V gene lost 0 bases and the J gene lost 9 bases, with 8 bases spanning the gap. The CDR3 covers 12 residues. CDR1 is LGHNA, CDR2 YSLEER, per germline. CDR3 in amino acids: CASSQDRGSQYF. CDR3 nucleotides: TGCGCCAGCAGCCAAGATAGGGGGTCCCAGTACTTC.

The gene calls are TRBV24-1 and TRBJ2-5; D tentatively reads TRBD1 or TRBD2 (5 bases each). CDR3 length: 16 amino acids. From germline, CDR1 is KGHDR and CDR2 SFDVKD. Between the trimmed V and J ends, which lost 7 bases and 4 bases, there was a span of 21 bases. The CDR3 DNA follows: TGTGCCACCAGCGCCCGGGACGTGCTATCGGTAGAGACCCAGTACTTC. Its translation is CATSARDVLSVETQYF.

A few counts support this clonotype. The chain is built from TRBV2 and TRBJ1-5, with 7 bases matching TRBD1. The germline V gene has CDR1 SNHLY and CDR2 FYNNEI. This CDR3 contains 14 residues. V trimming: 6 bases; J trimming: 5 bases; junction bases outside the gene matches: 7. The CDR3 region has the DNA TGTGCCAGCAGCTCCCGCAGGGGGGATCAGCCCCAGCATTTT. The encoded protein is CASSSRRGDQPQHF.

This chain joins TRBV7-9 and TRBJ2-7, with 7 bases that match TRBD2. CDR1 and CDR2 (germline): SEHNR, FQNEAQ (reference sequence). The CDR3 has 15 residues. Trimming at V came to 6 bases and at J to 3 bases, leaving 11 bases not matched to a gene. The CDR3 coding sequence is TGTGCCAGCAGTTACGCGGGGCGGGAGAGCTACGAGCAGTACTTC. Translating gives CASSYAGRESYEQYF.

This chain links TRBV24-1 with TRBJ2-2, with D possibly matching TRBD2 (6 bases). Trimming cost V 11 bases and J 4 bases, with 16 bases left between them. The CDR3 loop spans 14 amino acids. The germline CDR1 and CDR2 sequences are KGHDR and SFDVKD. The CDR3 is CASEGLTATGELFF. As DNA, the CDR3 is TGTGCCAGTGAAGGACTAACTGCCACCGGGGAGCTGTTTTTT.

This clonotype was seen repeatedly, ten times or more. V usage is TRBV9 and J usage is TRBJ1-6, with a possible D match to TRBD1 (5 bases). Germline assignment: CDR1 SGDLS and CDR2 YYNGEE. Trimming stripped 5 bases from V and 7 bases from J, with 16 bases between. This CDR3 has 15 residues. For the CDR3, the DNA is TGTGCCAGCAGTCGAGGGGTGGGGGTCAATTCACCCCTCCACTTT. It translates to CASSRGVGVNSPLHF. Complete variable domain (other parts from reference TRBV9 and TRBJ1-6): DSGVTQTPKHLITATGQRVTLRCSPRSGDLSVYWYQQSLDQGLQFLIQYYNGEERAKGNILERFSAQQFPDLHSELNLSSLELGDSALYFCASSRGVGVNSPLHFGNGTRLTVT.

The chain links TRBV7-2 to TRBJ1-1; the D gene is possibly TRBD1 (5 bases). V was trimmed by 11 bases and J by 5 bases, leaving 21 bases between them. CDR1 SGHTA and CDR2 FQGNSA come from the germline V gene. The CDR3 covers 14 residues. CDR3 DNA sequence: TGTGCCTGGAGTCCCGGGGCAGGGATTACTGAAGCTTTCTTT. This codes for CAWSPGAGITEAFF. The variable domain in full, completed from reference TRBV7-2 and TRBJ1-1, reads GAGVSQSPSNKVTEKGKDVELRCDPISGHTALYWYRQSLGQGLEFLIYFQGNSAPDKSGLPSDRFSAERTGGSVSTLTIQRTQQEDSAVYLCAWSPGAGITEAFFGQGTRLTVV.

This clonotype has more than one count but fewer than ten. The chain carries TRBV20-1 and TRBJ1-6; the D is unclear. Germline values: CDR1 DFQATT, CDR2 SNEGSKA (reference sequence). V was cut by 6 bases and J by 0 bases, with 15 bases left in between. The CDR3 runs 16 residues. This CDR3 reads CSAIAPPFSYNSPLHF. Written as DNA, the CDR3 is TGCAGTGCCATCGCCCCACCATTCTCCTATAATTCACCCCTCCACTTT.

In its sample, this clonotype was seen a few times. V and J are TRBV20-1 and TRBJ1-1; D is unclear. V was pared by 1 base and J by 5 bases, with 14 bases between. The CDR3 sequence is 14 residues long. CDR1 DFQATT and CDR2 SNEGSKA come from the germline V gene (reference sequence). The CDR3 region has the DNA TGCAGTGCTAGAGCAGGCGAGGCGGTTACTGAAGCTTTCTTT. The encoded protein is CSARAGEAVTEAFF.

This clonotype was counted between two and nine times. The chain has TRBV9 and TRBJ1-3, with D maybe TRBD1 (5 bases). The length of the CDR3 is 17 residues. Germline CDR1 and CDR2: SGDLS and YYNGEE. V dropped 3 bases and J dropped 0 bases, with 16 bases sitting between them. CDR3 residues: CASSAGAPNLSGNTIYF. CDR3 nucleotides: TGTGCCAGCAGCGCCGGGGCGCCGAACCTCTCTGGAAACACCATATATTTT.

The table lists this clonotype with a few counts. The J gene is TRBJ2-7, the V gene TRBV7-8, with D perhaps TRBD1 (7 bases). Per germline, CDR1 SGHVS and CDR2 FQNEAQ. CDR3 length: 14 amino acids. Trimming cost V 4 bases and J 3 bases, with 13 bases left between them. The CDR3 DNA reads TGTGCCAGCAGCTCCCAGGGGGGCCGCTACGAGCAGTACTTC. Amino acid sequence: CASSSQGGRYEQYF.

A few counts support this clonotype. This sequence joins TRBV2 and TRBJ2-7, with D unclear. This CDR3 contains 16 residues. V shed 8 bases and J shed 3 bases, with 23 bases lying between them. The V gene's germline CDR1 is SNHLY and CDR2 FYNNEI. The CDR3, as DNA: TGTGCCAGCTCACTATCCGACGGCCCCCCTAACTACGAGCAGTACTTC. Translation: CASSLSDGPPNYEQYF.

This clonotype was counted many times. The chain has TRBV9 and TRBJ1-3; D ambiguous. V gave up 0 bases and J gave up 6 bases, with 10 bases separating them. The germline V gene encodes CDR1 SGDLS and CDR2 YYNGEE. This CDR3 is built from 14 residues. CDR3 in amino acids: CASSVAGGPNTIYF. The DNA for the CDR3 is TGTGCCAGCAGCGTAGCGGGAGGCCCAAACACCATATATTTT. Full variable domain (remainder filled in from reference TRBV9 and TRBJ1-3): DSGVTQTPKHLITATGQRVTLRCSPRSGDLSVYWYQQSLDQGLQFLIQYYNGEERAKGNILERFSAQQFPDLHSELNLSSLELGDSALYFCASSVAGGPNTIYFGEGSWLTVV.

In this sample, this clonotype turned up a few times. The V and J genes are TRBV29-1 and TRBJ1-4; 12 bases fit TRBD1. The V segment lost 3 bases and the J segment 6 bases; nucleotides outside the gene matches: 17. Germline CDR1 and CDR2: SQVTM and ANQGSEA. The CDR3 has 19 amino acids. CDR3 amino acids: CSVDLPGQGAKTNHEKLFF. DNA of the CDR3: TGCAGCGTTGACTTACCGGGACAGGGGGCGAAGACTAACCATGAAAAACTGTTTTTT.

The V and J genes are TRBV6-6 and TRBJ1-4; D gene unclear. V gave up 4 bases and J gave up 7 bases, with 13 bases separating them. The CDR3 runs 14 residues. Germline values: CDR1 MNHNY, CDR2 SVGAGI (reference sequence). The CDR3 region is CASSFGGLGEKLFF. For the CDR3, the DNA is TGTGCCAGCAGTTTCGGCGGTTTGGGTGAAAAACTGTTTTTT.

This clonotype was picked up many times. The V and J genes are TRBV5-1 and TRBJ2-6; no definite D call. This CDR3 contains 16 residues. With 2 bases removed from V and 0 bases from J, the gap between germline ends came to 9 bases. The germline gives CDR1 SGHRS, CDR2 YFSETQ. The CDR3 nucleotides read TGCGCCAGCAGCTTAGAGGCCTTCTCTGGGGCCAACGTCCTGACTTTC. Amino acids: CASSLEAFSGANVLTF.

There are a few counts of this clonotype. This chain uses TRBV6-5 with TRBJ1-2; possibly TRBD1 for D (6 bases). The CDR3 consists of 15 residues. V lost 0 bases to trimming and J lost 4 bases, with 12 bases between them. Germline CDR1 and CDR2: MNHEY and SVGAGI. CDR3 protein: CASSYSTGQFYGYTF. The CDR3 bases are TGTGCCAGCAGTTACTCGACCGGACAGTTCTATGGCTACACCTTC.

V is TRBV20-1 and J is TRBJ2-7, with 10 positions matching TRBD2. CDR3 length equals 15 residues. Germline CDR1 DFQATT, CDR2 SNEGSKA (reference sequence). V lost 3 bases and J lost 7; bases outside the gene matches: 12. CDR3 nucleotide sequence: TGCAGTGCTAGGTGGGAACCTAGCGGGAGCAGGGAGCAGTACTTC. It specifies CSARWEPSGSREQYF.

Remarks on this clonotype: Since a much larger clone is just one base distant, this may be a read error. V usage is TRBV20-1 and J usage is TRBJ1-2; D remains unclear. Germline loops: CDR1 DFQATT, CDR2 SNEGSKA (reference sequence). The CDR3 contains 12 residues. This CDR3 is CRRPARGCGYTF. In nucleotides, the CDR3 is TGCAGGCGGCCAGCTCGCGGCTGTGGCTACACCTTC.

The chain has TRBV2 and TRBJ1-1, with 9 bases that match TRBD1. The CDR3 runs to 13 residues. The J segment lost 6 bases and the V segment lost 7 bases, leaving 6 bases of the junction unmatched. Germline loops: CDR1 SNHLY, CDR2 FYNNEI. CDR3 residues: CASTLQGAAEAFF. The CDR3 DNA reads as TGTGCCAGCACCCTACAGGGGGCGGCTGAAGCTTTCTTT.

This clonotype has at least ten counts. This sequence joins TRBV29-1 and TRBJ1-3; 7 positions agree with TRBD1. V gave up 6 bases and J gave up 2 bases; unmatched junction bases: 7. Germline V CDR1 and CDR2: SQVTM, ANQGSEA. This CDR3 contains 14 residues. CDR3 residues: CSVTQQGTGNTIYF. CDR3 nucleotide sequence: TGCAGCGTGACCCAACAGGGGACTGGAAACACCATATATTTT.

The genes are TRBV15 and TRBJ1-2, with D hard to call. Germline lookup yields CDR1 LNHNV and CDR2 YYDKDF (reference sequence). V lost 1 base and J 6 bases, leaving 12 bases between the germline ends. The CDR3 sequence is 14 residues long. CDR3 sequence reads: CATSRGTDWDGYTF. DNA for the CDR3: TGTGCCACCAGCAGAGGGACCGACTGGGATGGCTACACCTTC.

The chain has TRBV7-2 and TRBJ2-5; TRBD2 matches at 9 bases. The V and J ends lost 5 bases and 7 bases, in that order; junction bases with no gene match: 8. Per germline, CDR1 SGHTA and CDR2 FQGNSA. CDR3 size: 14 residues. In DNA form, the CDR3 reads TGTGCCAGCAGCCCCAGCGGGGGGCGTGTGACCCAGTACTTC. This codes for CASSPSGGRVTQYF.

This clonotype appeared many times. This chain uses TRBV10-3 with TRBJ1-5; perhaps TRBD1 as D (5 bases). The V gene lost 4 bases and the J gene lost 7 bases, with 17 bases spanning the gap. The CDR3 length is 15 residues. CDR1 is ENHRY and CDR2 is SYGVKD in the germline V gene. The CDR3 region is CAISGREGPGQPQHF. Here the CDR3 DNA reads TGTGCCATCAGTGGACGCGAGGGGCCAGGGCAGCCCCAGCATTTT.

The table lists this clonotype with many counts. The rearrangement links TRBV6-5 to TRBJ1-5; D remains ambiguous. The CDR3 extends over 13 amino acids. Germline values: CDR1 MNHEY, CDR2 SVGAGI. Trimming took 2 bases from V and 5 from J, leaving 7 bases between them. The CDR3 DNA is TGTGCCAGCAGTTACAAGGAACATCAGCCCCAGCATTTT. Its protein product is CASSYKEHQPQHF.

As concerns this clonotype: One end of the junction does not line up with germline, which may come from a read error. The rearrangement uses TRBV24-1 and TRBJ1-5; 9 bases agree with TRBD1. CDR3 length equals 15 residues. The germline gives CDR1 KGHDR, CDR2 SFDVKD. This CDR3 is CASSVDRGLNQPQHF. In nucleotides, the CDR3 is TGTGCCAGCAGTGTGGACAGGGGACTCAATCAGCCCCAGCATTTT.

This clonotype was picked up one time. A much bigger clone sits one base away, suggesting this may be a read error. The chain links TRBV15 to TRBJ1-5, with no clear D. CDR1 is LNHNV, CDR2 YYDKDF, per germline (reference sequence). There are 12 residues in the CDR3. The CDR3 is CATSRVGEPRHF. In DNA form, the CDR3 reads TGTGCCACCAGCAGAGTCGGAGAGCCCCGGCATTTT.

This chain links TRBV10-2 with TRBJ1-5, with 11 bases fitting TRBD1. Trimming took 6 bases from V and 7 from J; bases not matched to a gene: 8. The CDR3 has 15 amino acids. The V gene's germline CDR1 is WSHSY and CDR2 SAAADI. The CDR3 here is CASSQGTGGLQPQHF. The DNA of the CDR3 is TGCGCCAGCAGCCAAGGGACAGGGGGTTTACAGCCCCAGCATTTT.